A selection of T cell receptor beta chains follows, all from one sample in a study of T cells in Graves' hyperthyroidism and ophthalmopathy. Each CDR3 protein is one row after TCRdb ran MiXCR on the multiplex PCR reads. The sample has nearly 750,000 distinct CDR3 sequences; roughly a third are singletons. Sequencing was done on a sample of blood. The receptors were sampled from a woman in her thirties or forties with Graves' hyperthyroidism. Both conserved end residues are part of each CDR3. The D gene is left open where the match is weak. Some rows have no size entry. The others give once, few or many, or a class for an expanded clone.

>NA|TRBV19|NA|TRBJ2-3
TGTGCCAGTAGTATGAACCTTGATACCTCCACAGATACGCAGTATTTT
CASSMNLDTSTDTQYF
>NA|TRBV6-5|many|TRBJ1-1
TGTGCCAGCAGTAACCCAGGGAACACTGAAGCTTTCTTT
CASSNPGNTEAFF
>TRBD2|TRBV29-1|many|TRBJ2-7
TGCAGCGTTTTGTGCCTAGCGGGATCTTACGAGCAGTACTTC
CSVLCLAGSYEQYF
>NA|TRBV20-1|NA|TRBJ2-7
TGCAGTGCTCCCCCACAGCACAACTCCTACGAGCAGTACTTC
CSAPPQHNSYEQYF
>NA|TRBV7-8|many|TRBJ2-7
TGTGCCAGCAGCTTATCGCAGTCCTACGAGCAGTACTTC
CASSLSQSYEQYF
>NA|TRBV7-2|NA|TRBJ1-5
TGTGCCAGCAGCTTATTTGGGGGGGCACCCAATCAGCCCCGGCATTTT
CASSLFGGAPNQPRHF
>NA|TRBV5-1|many|TRBJ2-7
TGCGCCAGCAGCTTGGACAGTAGCTCCTACGAGCAGTACTTC
CASSLDSSSYEQYF
>NA|TRBV19|NA|TRBJ1-1
TGTGCCAGTAGGGACGGTGGGGGAAACACTGAAGCTTTCTTT
CASRDGGGNTEAFF
>NA|TRBV7-2|NA|TRBJ1-2
TGTGCCAGCAGCTTAGTGCTGGGCTATGGCTACACCTTC
CASSLVLGYGYTF
>NA|TRBV7-9|NA|TRBJ1-1
TGTGCCAGCAGCGTAGTAGCCCCGGGGGCCAGCTCCACTGAAGCTTTCTTT
CASSVVAPGASSTEAFF
>NA|TRBV7-7|many|TRBJ2-2
TGTGCCACCGGACCACCGAACACCGGGGAGCTGTTTTTT
CATGPPNTGELFF
>NA|TRBV7-9|few|TRBJ1-1
TGTGCCAGCAGCCAAGACCCGGGGGGCGGCACTGAAGCTTTCTTT
CASSQDPGGGTEAFF
>TRBD1|TRBV6-2/TRBV6-3|few|TRBJ1-1
TGTGCCAGCAGCGGGACAGGGGCCATCCGCCTCAACACTGAAGCTTTCTTT
CASSGTGAIRLNTEAFF
>NA|TRBV20-1|many|TRBJ1-6
TGCAGTGCTCGGGGGGGCTACACCTATAATTCACCCCTCCACTTT
CSARGGYTYNSPLHF
>NA|TRBV20-1|NA|TRBJ2-5
TGCAGTGCCAGAGGACAGATCCAAGAGACCCAGTACTTC
CSARGQIQETQYF
>TRBD2|TRBV20-1|many|TRBJ2-5
TGCAGTGCTAGAGAACTAGCGGGGAAAGAGACCCAGTACTTC
CSARELAGKETQYF
>TRBD1|TRBV7-3|NA|TRBJ1-6
TGTGCCAGCGGACGGACAGGGTTAGAGGGTTCACCCCTCCACTTT
CASGRTGLEGSPLHF
>NA|TRBV6-5|NA|TRBJ2-2
TGTGCCAGCAGTTACTCGATAGCGGGGGAGCTGTTTTTT
CASSYSIAGELFF
>TRBD1|TRBV10-2|many|TRBJ2-7
TGCGCCAGCAGTGGGAGGACAGGGGCCTACGAGCAGTACTTC
CASSGRTGAYEQYF
>NA|TRBV19|many|TRBJ1-1
TGTGCCAGTAGTATTACAGGGCACGCTTTCTTT
CASSITGHAFF
>TRBD1|TRBV10-3|few|TRBJ1-1
TGTGCCATCAGTGGTTGGGACAGGGGGCAGGGCACTGAAGCTTTCTTT
CAISGWDRGQGTEAFF
>TRBD1|TRBV2|NA|TRBJ2-7
TGTGCCAGCAGTGAAGTGGGACAGGTGTCCTACGAGCAGTACTTC
CASSEVGQVSYEQYF
>TRBD1|TRBV4-1|few|TRBJ2-7
TGCGCCAGCAGCCAAGTCGTACTAGATGTGACAGGGACCTACGAGCAGTACTTC
CASSQVVLDVTGTYEQYF
>NA|TRBV9|NA|TRBJ2-6
TGTGCCAGCAGCCAAGATCGCGACAGTTTGGGGGCCAACGTCCTGACTTTC
CASSQDRDSLGANVLTF
>NA|TRBV12-5|few|TRBJ1-2
TGTGCTAGTGGCAGGGACGACTATGGCTACACCTTC
CASGRDDYGYTF
>TRBD1|TRBV7-9|NA|TRBJ1-5
TGCGCCAGCAGCCAAGCCAGGGGGCTGAATCAGCCCCAGCATTTT
CASSQARGLNQPQHF
>NA|TRBV29-1|many|TRBJ2-7
TGCAGCGTCCACGGACACCCGGGGAGCTACGAGCAGTACTTC
CSVHGHPGSYEQYF
>TRBD1|TRBV7-9|many|TRBJ2-7
TGTGCCAGCAGCTTAGGGACAGGGGGAACCGAGCAGTACTTC
CASSLGTGGTEQYF
>NA|TRBV7-2|few|TRBJ1-2
TGTGCCAGCAGCTTAAATCGGGGGTCCTATGGCTACACCTTC
CASSLNRGSYGYTF
>NA|TRBV19|NA|TRBJ1-2
TGTGCCAGTAGTATAGTCGGGCCTGGCTATGGCTACACCTTC
CASSIVGPGYGYTF
>NA|TRBV20-1|NA|TRBJ2-5
TGCAGTGCTAGAGGAGTCGCGGGCACAGATACGCAGTACTTC
CSARGVAGTDTQYF
>NA|TRBV24-1|many|TRBJ1-2
TGTGCCACCAGTGATTTGCGAAGGGGCCATTATGGCTACACCTTC
CATSDLRRGHYGYTF
>TRBD1|TRBV2|few|TRBJ1-2
TGTGCCAGCAGCCAAGGGACAGGGGACTATGGCTACACCTTC
CASSQGTGDYGYTF
>TRBD2|TRBV11-2|few|TRBJ2-2
TGTGCCAGCAGCTCCCCCAGGCGGGGGGGGAACACCGGGGAGCTGTTTTTT
CASSSPRRGGNTGELFF
>NA|TRBV12-3/TRBV12-4|many|TRBJ1-2
TGTGCCAGCAGAGGAACAGCGGGCTATGGCTACACCTTC
CASRGTAGYGYTF
>NA|TRBV6-5|many|TRBJ1-2
TGTGCCAGCATCGACAGGCTGGCCCTCTATGGCTACACCTTC
CASIDRLALYGYTF
>TRBD1|TRBV10-2|NA|TRBJ1-1
TGCGCCCGACAGGGCCCACGCGGCAACACTGAAGCTTTCTTT
CARQGPRGNTEAFF
>NA|TRBV29-1|NA|TRBJ2-6
TGCAGCGTTGAAGATCGGAGGGGGGCCAACGTCCTGACTTTC
CSVEDRRGANVLTF
>NA|TRBV6-1|NA|TRBJ1-1
TGTGCCAGCAGCCTTGGACGGAGGACTGAAGCTTTCTTT
CASSLGRRTEAFF
>NA|TRBV25-1|few|TRBJ2-7
TGTGCCAGCAGTGAAAAAGGAAGGGGACTCGACTACGAGCAGTACTTC
CASSEKGRGLDYEQYF
>NA|TRBV15|few|TRBJ1-4
TGTGCCACCAGCAGAGGGACAGCCGAGGCAGATGAAAAACTGTTTTTT
CATSRGTAEADEKLFF
>TRBD1|TRBV4-3|once|TRBJ2-2
TGCGCCAGCAGCCAAACCTACAGGGGGTATGCCGGGGAGCTGTTTTTT
CASSQTYRGYAGELFF
>NA|TRBV29-1|NA|TRBJ1-1
TGCAGCGTTGAAGGGGGTAAATGGGGCGGGGACACTGAAGCTTTCTTT
CSVEGGKWGGDTEAFF
>NA|TRBV2|many|TRBJ2-7
TGTGCCAGCAGACCCCCGGAGGCAGGCTTAAGCTACGAGCAGTACTTC
CASRPPEAGLSYEQYF